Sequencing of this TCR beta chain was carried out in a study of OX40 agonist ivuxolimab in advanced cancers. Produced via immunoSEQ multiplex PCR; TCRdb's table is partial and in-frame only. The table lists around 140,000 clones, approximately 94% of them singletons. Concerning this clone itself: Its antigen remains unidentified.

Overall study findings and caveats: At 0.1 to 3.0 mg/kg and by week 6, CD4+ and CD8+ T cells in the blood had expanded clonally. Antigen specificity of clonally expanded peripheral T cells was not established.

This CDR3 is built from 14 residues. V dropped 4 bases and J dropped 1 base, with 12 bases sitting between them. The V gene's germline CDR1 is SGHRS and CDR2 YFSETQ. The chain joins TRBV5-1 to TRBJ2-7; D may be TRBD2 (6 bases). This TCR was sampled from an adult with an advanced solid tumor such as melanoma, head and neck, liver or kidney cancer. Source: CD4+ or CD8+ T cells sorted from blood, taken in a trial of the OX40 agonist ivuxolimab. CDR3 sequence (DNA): TGCGCCAGCAGCGGGCGGGGCAGGTCCTACGAGCAGTACTTC. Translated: CASSGRGRSYEQYF.